These T cell receptor beta chains were read from a single sample in a study of CD8+ T cells in alopecia areata. Clones were read by immunoSEQ multiplex PCR, and TCRdb kept only the in-frame ones, dropping some. The table lists around 97,000 clones, more than 75% of them singletons. The sequenced sample was CD8+ T cells sorted from blood, obtained at roughly week 30, from a patient treated with tofacitinib. These receptors came from a human donor with alopecia areata. Each CDR3 is given with its conserved first and last residue. Fields, in order: D gene, V gene, clone size, J gene, CDR3 protein, CDR3 DNA. D genes are given only for firm matches. The size of a clone is reported for some rows only, either as once, few or many, or as a class for expanded clones.

-	TRBV10-3	-	TRBJ2-3	CAISESGNTQYF	TGTGCCATCAGTGAGTCAGGGAATACGCAGTATTTT
-	TRBV4-1	-	TRBJ2-5	CASSHSETQYF	TGCGCCAGCAGCCACTCAGAGACCCAGTACTTC
TRBD2	TRBV11-2	-	TRBJ2-5	CASSLVAGAVIGETQYF	TGTGCCAGCAGCTTAGTTGCGGGAGCGGTTATAGGAGAGACCCAGTACTTC
TRBD2	TRBV10-1	-	TRBJ2-5	CASSDGLAWQETQYF	TGCGCCAGCAGCGACGGACTAGCTTGGCAAGAGACCCAGTACTTC
TRBD1	TRBV5-1	-	TRBJ2-7	CASSSGQEGSYEQYF	TGCGCCAGCAGCTCGGGACAGGAGGGCTCCTACGAGCAGTACTTC
TRBD2	TRBV5-1	-	TRBJ2-2	CASGLAGLLDTGELFF	TGCGCCAGCGGACTAGCGGGACTCCTGGACACCGGGGAGCTGTTTTTT
TRBD1	TRBV18	-	TRBJ2-1	CASSPRTGQSYNEQFF	TGTGCCAGCTCACCTAGGACAGGACAGTCCTACAATGAGCAGTTCTTC
-	TRBV7-9	-	TRBJ2-1	CASSRPGPYNEQFF	TGTGCCAGCAGCAGGCCGGGGCCATACAATGAGCAGTTCTTC
-	TRBV19	-	TRBJ1-5	CASSARTTHQPQHF	TGTGCCAGTAGTGCCAGGACAACGCATCAGCCCCAGCATTTT
-	TRBV6-1	-	TRBJ2-3	CASTRWGGTDTQYF	TGTGCCAGCACGCGGTGGGGGGGCACAGATACGCAGTATTTT
-	TRBV6-1	-	TRBJ2-4	CASSDVQYF	TGTGCCAGCAGTGACGTTCAGTACTTC
-	TRBV2	once	TRBJ2-7	CASSKGFDEQYF	TGTGCCAGCAGTAAGGGCTTCGACGAGCAGTACTTC
TRBD1	TRBV4-1	-	TRBJ1-1	CASSQFSGTGDLHTEAFF	TGCGCCAGCAGCCAATTCTCCGGGACAGGGGACCTCCACACTGAAGCTTTCTTT
TRBD1	TRBV7-8	-	TRBJ2-7	CASRPTGEEQYF	TGTGCCAGCAGACCAACAGGGGAGGAGCAGTACTTC
-	TRBV27	-	TRBJ1-2	CASSLWFGYGYTF	TGTGCCAGCAGTTTATGGTTCGGCTATGGCTACACCTTC
-	TRBV5-1	-	TRBJ1-1	CASSSDDSWYTEAFF	TGCGCCAGCAGCTCCGACGACAGTTGGTACACTGAAGCTTTCTTT
-	TRBV29-1	-	TRBJ1-1	CSVERVTEAFF	TGCAGCGTTGAGCGAGTTACTGAAGCTTTCTTT
TRBD2	TRBV7-9	-	TRBJ2-1	CASSLEGLADEQFF	TGTGCCAGCAGCTTAGAGGGACTAGCTGATGAGCAGTTCTTC
-	TRBV7-7	-	TRBJ2-2	CASSLGKGRMAGELFF	TGTGCCAGCAGCTTAGGCAAAGGGCGAATGGCCGGGGAGCTGTTTTTT
-	TRBV6-5	-	TRBJ1-5	CASSLGLNQPQHF	TGTGCCAGCAGTTTAGGATTAAATCAGCCCCAGCATTTT
-	TRBV7-7	-	TRBJ2-1	CASSSTGAYNEQFF	TGTGCCAGCAGCTCGACAGGAGCCTACAATGAGCAGTTCTTC
-	TRBV2	-	TRBJ2-3	CASSEAPGTDTQYF	TGTGCCAGCAGTGAGGCCCCCGGAACAGATACGCAGTATTTT